Sequencing of this T cell receptor (beta chain) was carried out in a study of cytomegalovirus exposure and HLA in healthy donors. Across the study: A previous analysis identified 100 million to 120 million unique TCR beta sequences derived from some 170 million T cells.

The PCR made use of 60 Vbeta and 13 Jbeta primers. Assay: immunoSEQ multiplex PCR; the TCRdb copy retains only in-frame clones and omits some. The table lists over 130,000 clones, roughly 80% of them singletons. This clone was seen only once. The antigen is unknown. General study points: Later genetic work tied a missense DCLRE1C variant to beta-chain V and J trimming.

V lost 3 bases and J 4 bases, leaving 10 bases between the germline ends. This CDR3 is 13 amino acids long. Per the germline V gene, CDR1 is SGHDT and CDR2 is YYEEEE. The chain carries TRBV5-6 and TRBJ1-1; D gene unclear. The sample consisted of PBMCs. The receptor was derived from a female donor in good health and CMV-seronegative. The CDR3, as DNA: TGTGCCAGCAGCTGGGAGAGGAGCACTGAAGCTTTCTTT. Its protein is CASSWERSTEAFF.